This T cell receptor (beta chain) was recovered during a study of blood T cells in healthy people across ages. Per sample, no less than 5.5 micrograms of total RNA were extracted. Then a second PCR, running about 6 to 11 cycles, was carried out with a sample-barcoded 5' primer and a J-beta primer mix. From the 5' RACE reads, TCRdb called clonotypes with MiXCR, one entry per CDR3 protein. This sample has about 1.5 million distinct CDR3 sequences, with 42% found just once. The CDR3 sequence is 14 residues long. V lost 5 bases, J lost 2 bases, and 12 bases lay in between. V is TRBV12-3 or TRBV12-4 and J is TRBJ1-1; D not certain. This receptor was identified in a woman under 30 in good health. Specimen: blood. CDR3 protein: CASSDGRPNTEAFF. The DNA for the CDR3 is TGTGCCAGCAGTGACGGACGGCCAAACACTGAAGCTTTCTTT.